Listed below are T cell receptor beta chains from one sample, sequenced in a study of blood T cell repertoires in COVID-19. The assay was immunoSEQ multiplex PCR, and TCRdb's table has in-frame clones only and misses some. The repertoire has hundreds of thousands of clones, about 85% of them found once; the top ten carry 1.5% to 2%. Material for sequencing was PBMCs or T cells enriched from blood (not recorded which). The receptors were sampled from a young woman with acute COVID-19. CDR3s include the opening cysteine and the closing phenylalanine or tryptophan. A D gene is named only where the DNA matches it firmly. The size field is filled for only some rows; it gives once, few, many or a size class.

j_call,d_call,clone_size,v_call,cdr3_length,cdr3_nt,cdr3_aa
TRBJ1-4,.,.,TRBV6-5,15,TGTGCCAGCAGTTACAGGGGACAAGCCGAGGAAAAACTGTTTTTT,CASSYRGQAEEKLFF
TRBJ2-5,.,.,TRBV5-5,14,TGTGCCAGCAGCTTAGGACGAACAGGAGAGACCCAGTACTTC,CASSLGRTGETQYF
TRBJ2-2,TRBD2,.,TRBV4-3,20,TGCGCCAGCAGCCAAGAAGTCGGACTAGCGGGCCTATCGAACACCGGGGAGCTGTTTTTT,CASSQEVGLAGLSNTGELFF
TRBJ2-7,TRBD2,.,TRBV28,18,TGTGCCAGCCCTCCCCCCAGGCTACTAGCGGGAAGGCACTACGAGCAGTACTTC,CASPPPRLLAGRHYEQYF
TRBJ2-3,.,.,TRBV24-1,16,TGTGCCACCAGTGATTTCGAAGCGGTTAGCACAGATACGCAGTATTTT,CATSDFEAVSTDTQYF
TRBJ2-1,.,.,TRBV3-1/TRBV3-2,16,TGTGCCAGCAGCTCACAGAATCACAGGGCTCGAAATGAGCAGTTCTTC,CASSSQNHRARNEQFF
TRBJ1-2,.,once,TRBV11-2,17,TGTGCCAGCAGCTTACCCTCGGCAGGGCTATACCGCTATGGCTACACCTTC,CASSLPSAGLYRYGYTF
TRBJ2-7,TRBD1,.,TRBV28,15,TGTGCCAGCAGTTCCGACAAGCAGGGGGTCGGTGAGCAGTACTTC,CASSSDKQGVGEQYF
TRBJ1-5,.,.,TRBV18,17,TGTGCCAGCTCACCCAGGGTTCGGACGGATAGCAATCAGCCCCAGCATTTT,CASSPRVRTDSNQPQHF
TRBJ1-5,TRBD1,.,TRBV4-1,15,TGCGCCAGCAGCCAAGGCAGGGGGATCAATCAGCCCCAGCATTTT,CASSQGRGINQPQHF
TRBJ2-1,TRBD2,.,TRBV12-5,13,TGTGCTAGTGTCGGGACTAGCGGAAATGAGCAGTTCTTC,CASVGTSGNEQFF
TRBJ2-3,TRBD2,.,TRBV6-2/TRBV6-3,18,TGTGCCAGCAGTTATCGCATTAGCGGGAGGGCCAACACAGATACGCAGTATTTT,CASSYRISGRANTDTQYF
TRBJ2-3,TRBD2,.,TRBV29-1,19,TGCAGCGTTGAAGATGGGGGACTAGCGGGAAGGAGTAGCACAGATACGCAGTATTTT,CSVEDGGLAGRSSTDTQYF
TRBJ2-7,TRBD2,.,TRBV6-6,16,TGTGCCAGCAGTCGACTAACTAGCGAGAGCTCCTACGAGCAGTACTTC,CASSRLTSESSYEQYF
TRBJ2-3,TRBD1,.,TRBV19,15,TGTGCCAGTAGCTTGGGACAGGGGGCCCCAGATACGCAGTATTTT,CASSLGQGAPDTQYF
TRBJ2-2,.,.,TRBV19,14,TGTGCCAGTAGTATGGGAACAGGGACCGGGGAGCTGTTTTTT,CASSMGTGTGELFF
TRBJ1-4,.,once,TRBV19,15,TGTGCCAGTAGAGGCTCGGGACACATTAATGAAAAACTGTTTTTT,CASRGSGHINEKLFF